One and the same sample provided the 20 T cell receptor beta chains below, sequenced in a study of blood T cell repertoires in COVID-19. The repertoire was sequenced with immunoSEQ multiplex PCR; TCRdb's copy has only in-frame clones and lacks some. The sample holds about 500,000 clones, roughly 89% seen once. The sample taken for sequencing was peripheral blood. The receptors were gathered from a young man with COVID-19, enrolled during active disease.

The V gene is TRBV19, the J gene TRBJ2-2; TRBD2 is a possible D gene (5 bases). The CDR3 sequence is 16 residues long. The germline V gene encodes CDR1 LNHDA and CDR2 SQIVND (reference sequence). The germline V and J ends were trimmed by 7 bases and 6 bases, with 21 bases remaining between them. The CDR3 loop reads CASIDYNGDHAGELFF. The CDR3 DNA reads as TGTGCCAGTATCGACTACAATGGGGATCACGCCGGGGAGCTGTTTTTT.

This rearrangement joins TRBV10-2 to TRBJ2-3; D is perhaps TRBD2 (7 bases). The CDR3 loop spans 12 amino acids. Germline lookup yields CDR1 WSHSY and CDR2 SAAADI. V gave up 9 bases and J gave up 6 bases, with 13 bases separating them. The CDR3 sequence is CASGRGTDTQYF. CDR3 DNA: TGCGCCAGTGGGAGGGGGACTGATACGCAGTATTTT.

The genes are TRBV2 and TRBJ1-6, with TRBD1 identical over 8 bases. Germline lookup yields CDR1 SNHLY and CDR2 FYNNEI. The CDR3 spans 14 residues. With 5 bases clipped from V and 6 bases from J, the junction kept 3 bases outside the gene matches. The chain's CDR3 is CASSRDRPNSPLHF. CDR3 nucleotide sequence: TGTGCCAGCAGTAGGGACAGGCCTAATTCACCCCTCCACTTT.

The V and J genes are TRBV27 and TRBJ2-2; D is perhaps TRBD2 (5 bases). V was cut by 8 bases and J by 8 bases, with 18 bases left in between. The CDR3 has 14 amino acids. Per germline, CDR1 MNHEY and CDR2 SMNVEV (reference sequence). This CDR3 is CASSHGLLLGELFF. The CDR3 DNA is TGTGCCAGCTCCCACGGACTCCTTTTAGGGGAGCTGTTTTTT.

CDR3 residues: CSVDISGSYEQYF. CDR3 sequence (DNA): TGCAGCGTTGATATTAGCGGGAGCTACGAGCAGTACTTC. The rearrangement joins TRBV29-1 to TRBJ2-7; 9 bases are shared with TRBD2. J lost 3 bases, V lost 3 bases, and 3 bases had no gene match. The V gene's germline CDR1 is SQVTM and CDR2 ANQGSEA. The CDR3 sequence is 13 residues long.

The chain joins TRBV27 to TRBJ2-7, with 12 bases that match TRBD1. The CDR3 has 14 amino acids. Germline lookup yields CDR1 MNHEY and CDR2 SMNVEV (reference sequence). Trimming cost V 4 bases and J 6 bases; bases outside gene matches: 4. CDR3: CASSYRDRGPEQYF. CDR3 nucleotide sequence: TGTGCCAGCAGTTACCGGGACAGGGGGCCCGAGCAGTACTTC.

The chain recombines TRBV7-9 with TRBJ1-4, with 7 bases fitting TRBD1. The CDR3 runs to 18 residues. J gave up 8 bases and V 4 bases, and 19 bases lay outside the gene matches. The V gene's germline CDR1 is SEHNR and CDR2 FQNEAQ (reference sequence). The DNA of the CDR3 is TGTGCCAGCAGCTCCCCAGGGGGGCGCAATTTGCTCAACGAAAAACTGTTTTTT. Its translation is CASSSPGGRNLLNEKLFF.

This rearrangement joins TRBV19 to TRBJ1-1; 9 bases agree with TRBD1. CDR1 LNHDA and CDR2 SQIVND come from the germline V gene (reference sequence). The CDR3 extends over 12 amino acids. Trimming cost V 3 bases and J 12 bases; bases outside gene matches: 5. In nucleotides, the CDR3 is TGTGCCAGTAGTATTCTAGGGACAGGGACTTTCTTT. Translated: CASSILGTGTFF. Variable domain in full (rest from reference TRBV19 and TRBJ1-1): DGGITQSPKYLFRKEGQNVTLSCEQNLNHDAMYWYRQDPGQGLRLIYYSQIVNDFQKGDIAEGYSVSREKKESFPLTVTSAQKNPTAFYLCASSILGTGTFFGQGTRLTVV.

This chain uses TRBV11-3 with TRBJ2-2, with D possibly being TRBD2 (6 bases). The CDR3 extends over 16 amino acids. Germline lookup yields CDR1 SGHNT and CDR2 YENEEA. Trimming left V 4 bases short and J 4 bases short, with 16 bases between. CDR3 loop: CASSSRAGSGTGELFF. The CDR3 nucleotides read TGTGCCAGCAGCTCACGGGCTGGTAGCGGCACCGGGGAGCTGTTTTTT. Full variable domain (outside the CDR3, taken from reference TRBV11-3 and TRBJ2-2): EAGVVQSPRYKIIEKKQPVAFWCNPISGHNTLYWYLQNLGQGPELLIRYENEEAVDDSQLPKDRFSAERLKGVDSTLKIQPAELGDSAVYLCASSSRAGSGTGELFFGEGSRLTVL.

This chain connects TRBV11-1 to TRBJ1-1, with 7 bases lining up with TRBD1. The CDR3 covers 14 residues. The J segment lost 2 bases and the V segment lost 3 bases, leaving 3 bases of the junction unmatched. In germline, CDR1 is SGHAT, CDR2 FQDESV (reference sequence). CDR3: CASSLVGGNTEAFF. The CDR3 bases are TGTGCCAGCAGCTTGGTAGGGGGCAACACTGAAGCTTTCTTT.

This chain connects TRBV3-1 (or the pseudogene TRBV3-2) to TRBJ2-2; 12 positions match TRBD2. The CDR3 is made up of 17 amino acids. Germline V gene lookup returns CDR1 LGHDT and CDR2 YNNKEL (reference sequence). V lost 3 bases and J lost 5; bases outside the gene matches: 7. The CDR3 sequence: CASSQTSGGPKTGELFF. The CDR3 nucleotides are TGTGCCAGCAGCCAGACTAGCGGGGGACCAAAGACCGGGGAGCTGTTTTTT.

The rearrangement links TRBV5-1 to TRBJ2-5, with a possible D match to TRBD1 (5 bases). This CDR3 region has 13 residues. Germline V gene data show CDR1 as SGHRS and CDR2 as YFSETQ. V was shortened by 5 bases and J by 2 bases, with 10 bases between the two germline ends. The CDR3 region is CASRPDSQETQYF. Here the CDR3 DNA reads TGCGCCAGCAGACCTGACAGTCAAGAGACCCAGTACTTC. Full variable domain (outside the CDR3, taken from reference TRBV5-1 and TRBJ2-5): KAGVTQTPRYLIKTRGQQVTLSCSPISGHRSVSWYQQTPGQGLQFLFEYFSETQRNKGNFPGRFSGRQFSNSRSEMNVSTLELGDSALYLCASRPDSQETQYFGPGTRLLVL.

V and J are TRBV25-1 and TRBJ2-2; no firm D call. V lost 3 bases, J lost 3 bases, and 8 bases lay in between. Germline V lookup: CDR1 MGHDK, CDR2 SYGVNS. The CDR3 runs 14 residues. The CDR3 DNA reads TGTGCCAGCAGTGACAGGCGATACACCGGGGAGCTGTTTTTT. As protein: CASSDRRYTGELFF.

The chain joins TRBV7-8 to TRBJ2-3, with a weak D call TRBD1 (6 bases). The CDR3 runs 15 residues. Germline CDR1 and CDR2: SGHVS and FQNEAQ. Trimming left V 1 base short and J 2 bases short, with 10 bases between. The chain's CDR3 is CASSLGGTSTDTQYF. CDR3 DNA: TGTGCCAGCAGCTTAGGGGGGACATCCACAGATACGCAGTATTTT. Full variable domain (rest looked up from reference TRBV7-8 and TRBJ2-3): GAGVSQSPRYKVAKRGQDVALRCDPISGHVSLFWYQQALGQGPEFLTYFQNEAQLDKSGLPSDRFFAERPEGSVSTLKIQRTQQEDSAVYLCASSLGGTSTDTQYFGPGTRLTVL.

The chain combines TRBV5-6 with TRBJ2-5, with D maybe TRBD2 (6 bases). V dropped 1 base and J dropped 5 bases, with 12 bases sitting between them. The CDR3 totals 14 residues. Germline V lookup: CDR1 SGHDT, CDR2 YYEEEE. The chain's CDR3 is CASSLTGEVETQYF. Written as DNA, the CDR3 is TGTGCCAGCAGCTTGACCGGGGAGGTGGAGACCCAGTACTTC.

V is TRBV9 and J is TRBJ2-7; weak D call: TRBD1 (5 bases). The CDR3 extends over 13 amino acids. The V and J ends lost 4 bases and 3 bases respectively, with 11 bases between them. The germline V gene has CDR1 SGDLS and CDR2 YYNGEE. This chain's CDR3 is CASSFSTDYEQYF. DNA of the CDR3: TGTGCCAGCAGCTTTTCGACAGACTACGAGCAGTACTTC.

The genes are TRBV9 and TRBJ2-5; tentatively, D is TRBD1 (8 bases). Germline V gene data show CDR1 as SGDLS and CDR2 as YYNGEE. CDR3 length equals 14 residues. V lost 6 bases and J 5 bases, leaving 17 bases between the germline ends. The CDR3 protein is CASTTGGGQETQYF. CDR3 nucleotide sequence: TGTGCCAGCACCACAGGGGGGGGGCAGGAGACCCAGTACTTC.

In its sample, this clone was seen a few times. The chain is built from TRBV5-1 and TRBJ2-7; no reliable D call. The CDR3 covers 12 residues. CDR1 and CDR2 (germline): SGHRS, YFSETQ. Trimming took 0 bases from V and 7 from J, leaving 8 bases between them. CDR3 in DNA: TGCGCCAGCAGCTTGGACAGCCGAGAGCAGTACTTC. It yields the protein CASSLDSREQYF.

The chain employs TRBV5-1 and TRBJ2-5, with 9 bases matching TRBD1. Trimming cost V 4 bases and J 4 bases; bases outside gene matches: 11. There are 16 residues in the CDR3. The germline V gene encodes CDR1 SGHRS and CDR2 YFSETQ. The CDR3 DNA reads TGCGCCAGCAGCACCCCGCGACAGGGGGTCGGAGAGACCCAGTACTTC. Translated: CASSTPRQGVGETQYF.

The rearrangement links TRBV7-9 to TRBJ1-2; 8 nucleotides align to TRBD1. The CDR3 length is 15 residues. The V gene's germline CDR1 is SEHNR and CDR2 FQNEAQ (reference sequence). Trimming cost V 5 bases and J 5 bases; bases outside gene matches: 10. The CDR3 coding sequence is TGTGCCAGCAGCAAGACAGGGGATGGAGGGTATGGCTACACCTTC. Translation: CASSKTGDGGYGYTF.